This passage covers 30 T cell receptor beta chains from one sample sequenced in a study of OX40 agonist ivuxolimab in advanced cancers. Sequencing was performed with immunoSEQ multiplex PCR; in TCRdb, only in-frame clones are kept and a portion is missing. The data show fewer than 75,000 clones, with roughly nine tenths seen just once and less than 0.75% held by the top ten. The sample was CD4+ or CD8+ T cells sorted from blood, taken in a trial of the OX40 agonist ivuxolimab. These receptors came from an adult with an advanced solid tumor such as melanoma, head and neck, liver or kidney cancer.

The chain recombines TRBV5-1 with TRBJ2-7; 7 positions match TRBD2. The CDR3 sequence is 13 residues long. Per germline, CDR1 SGHRS and CDR2 YFSETQ. Trimming removed 0 bases from V and 6 bases from J; junction bases left unmatched: 3. CDR3 protein: CASSLVGGGEQYF. The CDR3 region has the DNA TGCGCCAGCAGCTTGGTTGGGGGGGGCGAGCAGTACTTC.

This chain joins TRBV25-1 and TRBJ2-7, with 11 bases aligning to TRBD2. This CDR3 has 14 amino acids. The V gene's germline CDR1 is MGHDK and CDR2 SYGVNS. V was clipped by 6 bases and J by 6 bases; unmatched bases: 7. Here the CDR3 reads CASSSGTSGCEQYF. The CDR3 DNA is TGTGCCAGCAGCTCCGGGACTAGCGGATGCGAGCAGTACTTC.

The J gene is TRBJ2-3, the V gene TRBV30; TRBD2 is a possible D gene (6 bases). Germline CDR1 is GTSNPN and CDR2 is SVGIG (reference sequence). The CDR3 totals 13 residues. Trimming cost V 3 bases and J 3 bases, with 10 bases left between them. CDR3 sequence (DNA): TGTGCCTGGAGGGAGGGGCAGACAGATACGCAGTATTTT. This translates into CAWREGQTDTQYF.

The chain joins TRBV25-1 to TRBJ2-7, with D uncertain. Germline CDR1 and CDR2: MGHDK and SYGVNS. The length of the CDR3 is 14 residues. The V end lost 4 bases, the J end lost 3 bases, and 13 bases lay between the germline ends. CDR3: CASSVAVLVYEQYF. The CDR3, as DNA: TGTGCCAGCAGTGTGGCCGTTCTTGTCTACGAGCAGTACTTC.

This chain joins TRBV7-8 and TRBJ1-1; no reliable D call. This CDR3 is 14 amino acids long. The germline CDR1 and CDR2 sequences are SGHVS and FQNEAQ. Trimming removed 5 bases at V and 3 bases at J, with 13 bases between. In DNA form, the CDR3 reads TGTGCCAGCAGCGGGCTAGGTTCTGACACTGAAGCTTTCTTT. This encodes CASSGLGSDTEAFF.

V and J are TRBV5-1 and TRBJ2-5; D remains ambiguous. The CDR3 spans 13 residues. Trimming stripped 0 bases from V and 3 bases from J, with 6 bases between. Germline V gene lookup returns CDR1 SGHRS and CDR2 YFSETQ. The chain's CDR3 is CASSLANEETQYF. CDR3 bases: TGCGCCAGCAGCTTGGCGAATGAAGAGACCCAGTACTTC.

The rearrangement links TRBV19 to TRBJ2-3; D might be TRBD2 (5 bases). The germline V gene encodes CDR1 LNHDA and CDR2 SQIVND (reference sequence). Trimming removed 3 bases at V and 8 bases at J, with 9 bases between. The CDR3 totals 12 residues. The CDR3 region is CASSIVAGTQYF. In DNA form, the CDR3 reads TGTGCCAGTAGTATTGTTGCGGGTACGCAGTATTTT.

This clone was seen only a few times. V gene TRBV2 combines with J gene TRBJ1-1, with a possible D match to TRBD1 (6 bases). Looked up from germline, CDR1 is SNHLY and CDR2 is FYNNEI. The CDR3 totals 13 residues. The V end was cut by 6 bases, the J end by 4 bases, with 12 bases between. The CDR3 sequence: CASRIKGGTEAFF. The CDR3 region has the DNA TGTGCCAGCAGAATCAAGGGGGGCACTGAAGCTTTCTTT.

In its sample, this clone was seen once. The chain combines TRBV5-4 with TRBJ1-1; D unresolved. The germline V gene encodes CDR1 SGHNT and CDR2 YYREEE (reference sequence). The CDR3 length is 13 residues. V was cut by 1 base and J by 1 base, with 5 bases left in between. This CDR3 reads CASSLWKNTEAFF. The CDR3 nucleotides read TGTGCCAGCAGCTTGTGGAAGAACACTGAAGCTTTCTTT.

The CDR3 loop is CASSSSGLAGGKTGELFF. The DNA of the CDR3 is TGTGCCAGCAGCTCCTCCGGACTAGCGGGAGGAAAAACCGGGGAGCTGTTTTTT. This chain joins TRBV5-4 and TRBJ2-2, with 14 bases lining up with TRBD2. Germline trimming cut 3 bases from V and 5 bases from J; bases unmatched to any gene: 9. The germline V gene encodes CDR1 SGHNT and CDR2 YYREEE (reference sequence). The CDR3 length is 18 residues.

V usage is TRBV30 and J usage is TRBJ1-6, with D uncertain. Trimming removed 4 bases from V and 6 bases from J, with 13 bases in between. Germline lookup yields CDR1 GTSNPN and CDR2 SVGIG (reference sequence). This CDR3 is 14 amino acids long. CDR3 bases: TGTGCCTGGACCCCAAAACTGGGTAATTCACCCCTCCACTTT. This gives the protein CAWTPKLGNSPLHF.

The chain couples TRBV5-5 to TRBJ2-2; D call uncertain. V was trimmed by 1 base and J by 1 base, leaving 5 bases between them. Germline lookup yields CDR1 SGHKS and CDR2 YYEKEE (reference sequence). This CDR3 spans 14 amino acids. This CDR3 reads CASSLYKNTGELFF. The CDR3 DNA sequence: TGTGCCAGCAGCTTGTACAAGAACACCGGGGAGCTGTTTTTT.

The chain links TRBV27 to TRBJ2-5; 8 positions match TRBD1. The CDR3 loop spans 14 amino acids. From germline, CDR1 is MNHEY and CDR2 SMNVEV (reference sequence). The V segment lost 4 bases and the J segment 2 bases; nucleotides outside the gene matches: 3. The CDR3: CASSSRDRQETQYF. CDR3 DNA: TGTGCCAGCAGTTCCCGGGACAGGCAAGAGACCCAGTACTTC.

The rearrangement joins TRBV5-1 to TRBJ2-1; 12 nucleotides line up with TRBD2. J was trimmed by 8 bases and V by 4 bases; bases with no gene match: 7. The CDR3 sequence is 15 residues long. CDR1 and CDR2 (germline): SGHRS, YFSETQ. The CDR3 protein is CASSLAGGKSDEQFF. The CDR3 DNA sequence: TGCGCCAGCAGCCTAGCGGGAGGGAAAAGCGATGAGCAGTTCTTC.

The gene calls are TRBV15 and TRBJ2-5; TRBD2 aligns across 10 bases. Losses at the gene ends were 4 bases for V and 1 base for J; bases not matched to a gene: 6. CDR3 length: 16 residues. Germline lookup yields CDR1 LNHNV and CDR2 YYDKDF (reference sequence). CDR3 bases: TGTGCCACCAGCAAAAATAGCGGGAGGCCCCAAGAGACCCAGTACTTC. Protein sequence: CATSKNSGRPQETQYF. Drawing the rest from reference TRBV15 and TRBJ2-5, the complete variable domain is DAMVIQNPRYQVTQFGKPVTLSCSQTLNHNVMYWYQQKSSQAPKLLFHYYDKDFNNEADTPDNFQSRRPNTSFCFLDIRSPGLGDTAMYLCATSKNSGRPQETQYFGPGTRLLVL.

This chain joins TRBV18 and TRBJ1-4, with D maybe TRBD1 (5 bases). CDR3 size: 15 residues. Deletions cut 4 bases from V and 4 bases from J, with 13 bases between. Germline lookup yields CDR1 KGHSH and CDR2 LQKENI. In DNA, the CDR3 is TGTGCCAGCTCACAATTATTCGACAGTAATGAAAAACTGTTTTTT. Translated, it gives CASSQLFDSNEKLFF.

This sequence joins TRBV5-4 and TRBJ2-7; D not resolved. Germline CDR1 is SGHNT and CDR2 is YYREEE (reference sequence). The length of the CDR3 is 14 residues. The V end was cut by 0 bases, the J end by 0 bases, with 7 bases between. CDR3 protein: CASSLGTDSYEQYF. CDR3 DNA sequence: TGTGCCAGCAGCTTGGGAACGGACTCCTACGAGCAGTACTTC.

In its sample, this clone was seen once. The rearrangement joins TRBV5-6 to TRBJ2-5; TRBD2 matches at 13 bases. The V segment lost 6 bases and the J segment 9 bases; nucleotides outside the gene matches: 8. Germline values: CDR1 SGHDT, CDR2 YYEEEE. This CDR3 is 14 amino acids long. CDR3: CASTRLAGGPAQYF. The DNA for the CDR3 is TGTGCCAGCACGCGACTAGCGGGAGGCCCAGCCCAGTACTTC.

This clone was observed a handful of times. V usage is TRBV7-8 and J usage is TRBJ2-7; D gene uncertain. In germline, CDR1 is SGHVS, CDR2 FQNEAQ. V was shortened by 3 bases and J by 7 bases, with 7 bases between the two germline ends. The CDR3 extends over 11 amino acids. Here the CDR3 DNA reads TGTGCCAGCAGCTTGATAGAGGAGCAGTACTTC. As protein: CASSLIEEQYF.

The V gene is TRBV29-1, the J gene TRBJ1-1; D is perhaps TRBD1 (5 bases). The CDR3 length is 11 residues. The V end lost 5 bases, the J end lost 2 bases, and 6 bases lay between the germline ends. The germline gives CDR1 SQVTM, CDR2 ANQGSEA. The CDR3 spells CSVTGNTEAFF. The DNA of the CDR3 is TGCAGCGTTACAGGTAACACTGAAGCTTTCTTT.

This sequence joins TRBV30 and TRBJ2-3, with 8 bases fitting TRBD1. The junction had 5 bases not matched to a gene; V was cut back by 7 bases and J by 2 bases. CDR3 size: 13 residues. Germline lookup yields CDR1 GTSNPN and CDR2 SVGIG (reference sequence). CDR3 bases: TGTGCCTATTCGACAGGGGCCACAGATACGCAGTATTTT. Encoded protein: CAYSTGATDTQYF.

This chain joins TRBV7-9 and TRBJ2-2; 13 bases line up with TRBD2. The CDR3 runs 17 residues. V dropped 5 bases and J dropped 4; count of bases not matched to a gene: 7. The germline CDR1 and CDR2 sequences are SEHNR and FQNEAQ (reference sequence). The CDR3 spells CASSPSGLAGFTGELFF. In DNA form, the CDR3 reads TGTGCCAGCAGCCCCTCGGGACTAGCGGGATTCACCGGGGAGCTGTTTTTT.

The chain is built from TRBV7-2 and TRBJ1-1; D is unclear. CDR3 length: 15 amino acids. Germline values: CDR1 SGHTA, CDR2 FQGNSA. Trimming took 2 bases from V and 1 from J, leaving 11 bases between them. The CDR3 is CASSLTANANTEAFF. The CDR3 DNA is TGTGCCAGCAGCTTAACGGCAAACGCGAACACTGAAGCTTTCTTT. Complete variable domain (other parts from reference TRBV7-2 and TRBJ1-1): GAGVSQSPSNKVTEKGKDVELRCDPISGHTALYWYRQSLGQGLEFLIYFQGNSAPDKSGLPSDRFSAERTGGSVSTLTIQRTQQEDSAVYLCASSLTANANTEAFFGQGTRLTVV.

A single count supports this clone. The V and J genes are TRBV7-9 and TRBJ2-7; 7 nucleotides agree with TRBD2. CDR3 length: 13 residues. Germline V lookup: CDR1 SEHNR, CDR2 FQNEAQ (reference sequence). V was clipped by 1 base and J by 6 bases; unmatched bases: 3. The CDR3 sequence: CASSLGPGGEQYF. CDR3 in DNA: TGTGCCAGCAGCTTAGGGCCGGGGGGCGAGCAGTACTTC.

The V and J genes are TRBV5-1 and TRBJ1-3; D is perhaps TRBD1 (6 bases). Germline-derived CDR1 and CDR2 are SGHRS and YFSETQ. CDR3 length: 16 residues. V gave up 4 bases and J gave up 4 bases, with 18 bases separating them. CDR3 sequence (DNA): TGCGCCAGCAGCCAGGACAGTTTCGCGTGGGGAAACACCATATATTTT. It is translated as CASSQDSFAWGNTIYF.

The chain links TRBV9 to TRBJ2-2; D not certain. The CDR3 loop spans 13 amino acids. V dropped 1 base and J dropped 4 bases, with 5 bases sitting between them. Germline V gene lookup returns CDR1 SGDLS and CDR2 YYNGEE. The chain's CDR3 is CASSVLSTGELFF. CDR3 DNA sequence: TGTGCCAGCAGCGTACTATCCACCGGGGAGCTGTTTTTT.

The chain has TRBV20-1 and TRBJ2-3; D unclear. Trimming cost V 5 bases and J 0 bases, with 3 bases left between them. Germline CDR1 reads DFQATT; CDR2 reads SNEGSKA (reference sequence). The CDR3 loop spans 11 amino acids. The CDR3 region has the DNA TGCAGTGCTCTTAGCACAGATACGCAGTATTTT. Its protein product is CSALSTDTQYF.

Here the CDR3 DNA reads TGTGCCAGCAGCTTTTCAGGAGAGACCCAGTACTTC. This encodes CASSFSGETQYF. The chain carries TRBV5-4 and TRBJ2-5, with D unresolved. Germline-derived CDR1 and CDR2 are SGHNT and YYREEE (reference sequence). The CDR3 length is 12 residues. Between the trimmed V and J ends, which lost 2 bases and 4 bases, there was a span of 6 bases.

The table lists this clone with a few counts. The CDR3 loop reads CASSLRVETQYF. CDR3 nucleotides: TGTGCCAGCAGCTTGAGGGTTGAGACCCAGTACTTC. The V gene is TRBV11-3, the J gene TRBJ2-5, with D perhaps matching TRBD2 (5 bases). The germline CDR1 and CDR2 sequences are SGHNT and YENEEA. V gave up 3 bases and J gave up 5 bases, with 7 bases separating them. The CDR3 runs to 12 residues. The full variable domain, rest sourced from reference TRBV11-3 and TRBJ2-5, is EAGVVQSPRYKIIEKKQPVAFWCNPISGHNTLYWYLQNLGQGPELLIRYENEEAVDDSQLPKDRFSAERLKGVDSTLKIQPAELGDSAVYLCASSLRVETQYFGPGTRLLVL.

This clone occurred once. The CDR3 is CASLLESTDTQYF. CDR3 coding DNA: TGTGCCAGCCTCCTCGAGAGCACAGATACGCAGTATTTT. The J gene is TRBJ2-3, the V gene TRBV28; D gene unclear. The CDR3 is made up of 13 amino acids. Germline lookup yields CDR1 MDHEN and CDR2 SYDVKM. The V end was cut by 8 bases, the J end by 0 bases, with 9 bases between.